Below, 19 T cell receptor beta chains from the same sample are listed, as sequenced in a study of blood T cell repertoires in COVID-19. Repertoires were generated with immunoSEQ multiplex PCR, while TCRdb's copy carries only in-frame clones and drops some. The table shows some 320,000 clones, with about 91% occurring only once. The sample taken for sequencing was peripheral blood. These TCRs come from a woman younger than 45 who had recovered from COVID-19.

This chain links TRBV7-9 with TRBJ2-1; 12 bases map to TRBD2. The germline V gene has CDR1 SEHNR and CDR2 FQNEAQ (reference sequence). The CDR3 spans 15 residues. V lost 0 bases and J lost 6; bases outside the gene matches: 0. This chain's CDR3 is CASSLALAGGNEQFF. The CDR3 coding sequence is TGTGCCAGCAGCTTAGCACTAGCGGGGGGCAATGAGCAGTTCTTC.

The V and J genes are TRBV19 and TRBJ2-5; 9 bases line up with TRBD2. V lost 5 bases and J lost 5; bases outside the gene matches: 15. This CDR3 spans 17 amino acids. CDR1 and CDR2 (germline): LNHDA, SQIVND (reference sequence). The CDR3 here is CASSPPGGAGGRETQYF. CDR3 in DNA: TGTGCCAGTAGTCCCCCGGGAGGGGCGGGGGGGCGGGAGACCCAGTACTTC.

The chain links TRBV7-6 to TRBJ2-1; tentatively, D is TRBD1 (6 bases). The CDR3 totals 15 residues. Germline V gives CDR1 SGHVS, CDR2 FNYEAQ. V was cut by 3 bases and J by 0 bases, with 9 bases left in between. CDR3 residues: CASSFRGASYNEQFF. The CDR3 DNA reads TGTGCCAGCAGCTTCAGGGGCGCCTCCTACAATGAGCAGTTCTTC.

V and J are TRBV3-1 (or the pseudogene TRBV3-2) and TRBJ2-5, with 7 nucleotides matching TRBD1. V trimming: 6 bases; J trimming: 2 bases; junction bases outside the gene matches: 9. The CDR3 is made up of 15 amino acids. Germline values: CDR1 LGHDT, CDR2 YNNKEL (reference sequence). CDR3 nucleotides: TGTGCCAGCAGTGATCCTTCGGGACAGCAAGAGACCCAGTACTTC. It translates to CASSDPSGQQETQYF.

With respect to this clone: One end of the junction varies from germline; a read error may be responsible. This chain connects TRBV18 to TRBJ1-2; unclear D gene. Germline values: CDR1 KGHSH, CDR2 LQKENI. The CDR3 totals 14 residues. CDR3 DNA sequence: TGTGCCAGCTCCCCACTCCGGGTTAACTATGGCTACACCTTC. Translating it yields CASSPLRVNYGYTF.

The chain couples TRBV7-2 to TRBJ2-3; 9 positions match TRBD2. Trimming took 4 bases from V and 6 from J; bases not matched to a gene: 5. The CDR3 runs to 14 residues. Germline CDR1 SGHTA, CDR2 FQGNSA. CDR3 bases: TGTGCCAGCAGCTGGCTAGCGGGGAAGGATACGCAGTATTTT. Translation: CASSWLAGKDTQYF. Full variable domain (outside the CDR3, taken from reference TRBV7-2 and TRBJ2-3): GAGVSQSPSNKVTEKGKDVELRCDPISGHTALYWYRQSLGQGLEFLIYFQGNSAPDKSGLPSDRFSAERTGGSVSTLTIQRTQQEDSAVYLCASSWLAGKDTQYFGPGTRLTVL.

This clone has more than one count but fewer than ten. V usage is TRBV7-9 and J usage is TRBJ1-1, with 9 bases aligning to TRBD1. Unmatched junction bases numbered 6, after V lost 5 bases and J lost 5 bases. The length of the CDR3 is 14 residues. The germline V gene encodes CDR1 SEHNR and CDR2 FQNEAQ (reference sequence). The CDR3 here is CASSAGQGRTEAFF. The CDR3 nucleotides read TGTGCCAGCAGCGCGGGACAGGGCCGGACTGAAGCTTTCTTT.

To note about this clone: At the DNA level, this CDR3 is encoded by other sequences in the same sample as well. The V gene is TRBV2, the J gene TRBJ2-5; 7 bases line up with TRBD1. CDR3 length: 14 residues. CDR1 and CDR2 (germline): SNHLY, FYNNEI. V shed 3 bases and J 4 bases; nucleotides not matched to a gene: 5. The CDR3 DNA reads TGTGCCAGCAGTGAGAGACAGGGTGGAGAGACCCAGTACTTC. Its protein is CASSERQGGETQYF.

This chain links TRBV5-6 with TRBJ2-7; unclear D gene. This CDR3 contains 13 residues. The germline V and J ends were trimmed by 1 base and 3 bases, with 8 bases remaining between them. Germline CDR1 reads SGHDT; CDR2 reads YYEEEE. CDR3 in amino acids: CASSLRRGYEQYF. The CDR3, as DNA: TGTGCCAGCAGCTTGAGGCGAGGCTACGAGCAGTACTTC.

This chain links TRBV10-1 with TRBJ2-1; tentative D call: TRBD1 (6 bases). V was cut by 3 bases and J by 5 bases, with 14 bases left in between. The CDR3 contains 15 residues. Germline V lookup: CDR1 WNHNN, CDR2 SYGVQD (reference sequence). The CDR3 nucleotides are TGCGCCAGCAGTGAACCACTGGACAGAGACAATGAGCAGTTCTTC. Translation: CASSEPLDRDNEQFF.

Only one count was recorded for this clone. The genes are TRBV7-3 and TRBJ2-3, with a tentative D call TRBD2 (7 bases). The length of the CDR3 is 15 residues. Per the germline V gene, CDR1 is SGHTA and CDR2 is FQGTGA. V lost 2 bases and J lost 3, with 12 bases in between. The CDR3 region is CASSLSAGATDTQYF. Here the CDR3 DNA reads TGTGCCAGCAGCTTATCGGCGGGGGCGACAGATACGCAGTATTTT.

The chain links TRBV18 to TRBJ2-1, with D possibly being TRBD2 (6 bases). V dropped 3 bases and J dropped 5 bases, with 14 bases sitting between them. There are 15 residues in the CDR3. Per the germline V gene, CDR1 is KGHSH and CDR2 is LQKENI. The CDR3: CASSPRRVADNEQFF. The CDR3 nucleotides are TGTGCCAGCTCACCCCGGAGGGTAGCCGACAATGAGCAGTTCTTC. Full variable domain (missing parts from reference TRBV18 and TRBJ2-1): NAGVMQNPRHLVRRRGQEARLRCSPMKGHSHVYWYRQLPEEGLKFMVYLQKENIIDESGMPKERFSAEFPKEGPSILRIQQVVRGDSAAYFCASSPRRVADNEQFFGPGTRLTVL.

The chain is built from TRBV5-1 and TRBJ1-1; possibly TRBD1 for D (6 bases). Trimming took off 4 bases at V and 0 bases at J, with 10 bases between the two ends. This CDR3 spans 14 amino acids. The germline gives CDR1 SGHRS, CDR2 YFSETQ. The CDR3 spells CASSPDRVNTEAFF. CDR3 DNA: TGCGCCAGCAGCCCGGACAGAGTGAACACTGAAGCTTTCTTT. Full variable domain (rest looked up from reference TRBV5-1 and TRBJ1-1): KAGVTQTPRYLIKTRGQQVTLSCSPISGHRSVSWYQQTPGQGLQFLFEYFSETQRNKGNFPGRFSGRQFSNSRSEMNVSTLELGDSALYLCASSPDRVNTEAFFGQGTRLTVV.

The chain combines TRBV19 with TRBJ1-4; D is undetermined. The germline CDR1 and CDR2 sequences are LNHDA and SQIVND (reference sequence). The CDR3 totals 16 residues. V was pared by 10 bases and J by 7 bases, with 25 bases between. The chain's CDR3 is CATSNSYSSLAEKLFF. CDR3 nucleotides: TGTGCCACCTCGAATTCATACAGCTCCCTCGCTGAAAAACTGTTTTTT.

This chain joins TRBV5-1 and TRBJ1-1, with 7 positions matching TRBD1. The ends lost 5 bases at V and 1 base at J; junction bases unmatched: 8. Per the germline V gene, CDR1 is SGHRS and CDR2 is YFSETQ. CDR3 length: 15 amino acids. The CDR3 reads CASRERQGRNTEAFF. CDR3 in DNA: TGCGCCAGCAGGGAACGACAGGGTCGGAACACTGAAGCTTTCTTT.

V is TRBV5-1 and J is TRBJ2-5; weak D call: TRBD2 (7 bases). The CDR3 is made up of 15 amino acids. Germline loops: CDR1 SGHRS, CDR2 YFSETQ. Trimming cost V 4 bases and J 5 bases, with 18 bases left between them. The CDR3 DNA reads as TGCGCCAGCAGCCCCCTTCGCGGGGGCGGGGAGACCCAGTACTTC. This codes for CASSPLRGGGETQYF.

CDR3: CASSSQTGGAKTEAFF. In nucleotides, the CDR3 is TGTGCCAGCAGCTCACAAACAGGGGGCGCGAAGACTGAAGCTTTCTTT. The gene calls are TRBV7-2 and TRBJ1-1; TRBD1 matches 9 bases. V trimming: 4 bases; J trimming: 5 bases; junction bases outside the gene matches: 11. Per germline, CDR1 SGHTA and CDR2 FQGNSA. The CDR3 covers 16 residues. The full variable domain, completed using reference TRBV7-2 and TRBJ1-1, is GAGVSQSPSNKVTEKGKDVELRCDPISGHTALYWYRQSLGQGLEFLIYFQGNSAPDKSGLPSDRFSAERTGGSVSTLTIQRTQQEDSAVYLCASSSQTGGAKTEAFFGQGTRLTVV.

The CDR3, as DNA: TGTGCCAGCAGCCAAGATGCCCCGGCGGCGGGCACTGAAGCTTTCTTT. Its translation: CASSQDAPAAGTEAFF. This rearrangement joins TRBV3-1 (or the pseudogene TRBV3-2) to TRBJ1-1; no clear D. Trimming took 0 bases from V and 4 from J, leaving 15 bases between them. Per the germline V gene, CDR1 is LGHDT and CDR2 is YNNKEL (reference sequence). The CDR3 covers 16 residues.

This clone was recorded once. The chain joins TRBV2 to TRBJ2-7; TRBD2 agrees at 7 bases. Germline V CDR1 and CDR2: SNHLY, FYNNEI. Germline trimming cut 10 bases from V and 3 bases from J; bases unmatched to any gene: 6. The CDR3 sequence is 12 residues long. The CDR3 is CATAGLDYEQYF. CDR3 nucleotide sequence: TGTGCCACCGCTGGACTAGACTACGAGCAGTACTTC. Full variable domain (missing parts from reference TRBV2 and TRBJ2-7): EPEVTQTPSHQVTQMGQEVILRCVPISNHLYFYWYRQILGQKVEFLVSFYNNEISEKSEIFDDQFSVERPDGSNFTLKIRSTKLEDSAMYFCATAGLDYEQYFGPGTRLTVT.